This passage covers 32 T cell receptor beta chains from one sample sequenced in a study of cytomegalovirus exposure and HLA in healthy donors. 13 Jbeta primers and 60 Vbeta primers were used for the PCR. Here immunoSEQ multiplex PCR was the method, and the copy in TCRdb shows in-frame clones only, minus some. The table lists approximately 140,000 clones, roughly three quarters of them singletons. Sequenced: PBMCs. The receptors were gathered from a woman in her fifties or sixties in good health and CMV-seronegative.

The rearrangement uses TRBV9 and TRBJ1-2; TRBD1 matches 10 bases. The CDR3 is 15 amino acids. Looked up from germline, CDR1 is SGDLS and CDR2 is YYNGEE. Losses at the gene ends were 5 bases for V and 4 bases for J; bases not matched to a gene: 8. The CDR3 protein is CASSVTGTGVYGYTF. The CDR3 nucleotides read TGTGCCAGCAGTGTTACCGGGACAGGGGTCTATGGCTACACCTTC.

The V and J genes are TRBV11-2 and TRBJ2-7; 12 bases are shared with TRBD2. CDR1 and CDR2 (germline): SGHAT, FQNNGV. The CDR3 is 14 amino acids. With 4 bases clipped from V and 3 bases from J, the junction kept 1 base outside the gene matches. CDR3 protein: CASSSTSGGYEQYF. The CDR3 coding sequence is TGTGCCAGCAGCTCGACTAGCGGGGGCTACGAGCAGTACTTC.

This clone was seen once. The chain recombines TRBV27 with TRBJ2-5; 9 nucleotides line up with TRBD2. In germline, CDR1 is MNHEY, CDR2 SMNVEV (reference sequence). V gave up 4 bases and J gave up 6 bases; unmatched junction bases: 15. The CDR3 is 17 amino acids. DNA for the CDR3: TGTGCCAGCAGTTACCTCGGGACTAGCAGGGGAGTGAAGACCCAGTACTTC. Its protein product is CASSYLGTSRGVKTQYF.

This sequence joins TRBV7-3 and TRBJ2-3; 11 positions match TRBD2. This CDR3 region has 19 residues. V lost 5 bases to trimming and J lost 5 bases; unmatched junction nucleotides: 18. The germline V gene encodes CDR1 SGHTA and CDR2 FQGTGA. The CDR3 here is CASSPTKATSGSKRDTQYF. DNA of the CDR3: TGTGCCAGCAGCCCCACAAAGGCTACTAGCGGGAGTAAGCGAGATACGCAGTATTTT.

J is TRBJ2-3 and V is TRBV28, with 7 bases lining up with TRBD2. With V trimmed by 7 bases and J by 3 bases, 4 bases remained unmatched. The CDR3 spans 13 residues. Per the germline V gene, CDR1 is MDHEN and CDR2 is SYDVKM. Here the CDR3 DNA reads TGTGCCAGCAATACCGGGGGGACAGATACGCAGTATTTT. Its translation: CASNTGGTDTQYF.

The chain uses TRBV5-1 and TRBJ1-4, with a weak D call TRBD1 (6 bases). This CDR3 comprises 15 residues. Germline V CDR1 and CDR2: SGHRS, YFSETQ. The V end was cut by 2 bases, the J end by 8 bases, with 16 bases between. CDR3 residues: CASSFGHGGGEKLFF. CDR3 nucleotides: TGCGCCAGCAGCTTCGGACATGGCGGGGGCGAAAAACTGTTTTTT.

The gene calls are TRBV20-1 and TRBJ2-5; D remains unclear. V was pared by 4 bases and J by 2 bases, with 5 bases between. Germline CDR1 DFQATT, CDR2 SNEGSKA (reference sequence). The CDR3 is 11 amino acids. DNA for the CDR3: TGCAGTGCTACCCCTCAAGAGACCCAGTACTTC. Amino acid sequence: CSATPQETQYF.

The J gene is TRBJ1-2, the V gene TRBV27, with a possible D match to TRBD1 (6 bases). Trimming removed 5 bases from V and 4 bases from J, with 14 bases in between. The CDR3 loop spans 14 amino acids. From germline, CDR1 is MNHEY and CDR2 SMNVEV (reference sequence). The CDR3 DNA follows: TGTGCCAGCAGTCCCAGGACAGATGGCTATGGCTACACCTTC. Protein: CASSPRTDGYGYTF.

This chain joins TRBV15 and TRBJ1-6; D gene unclear. Between the trimmed V and J ends, which lost 7 bases and 12 bases, there was a span of 19 bases. Germline CDR1 LNHNV, CDR2 YYDKDF (reference sequence). The CDR3 length is 14 residues. Here the CDR3 DNA reads TGTGCCACCATCCAGTGGCCCCCCCGGGGACCCCTCCACTTT. It is translated as CATIQWPPRGPLHF.

CDR3 nucleotide sequence: TGTGCCAGCTCACCCGACAGGGACCAGCCCCAGCATTTT. It yields the protein CASSPDRDQPQHF. The chain has TRBV18 and TRBJ1-5; 7 nucleotides agree with TRBD1. V was pared by 3 bases and J by 7 bases, with 3 bases of the junction left unmatched. CDR1 and CDR2 from the germline V gene are KGHSH and LQKENI. The CDR3 runs to 13 residues.

In regard to this clone: The same CDR3 is also encoded by other DNA sequences in this sample. The rearrangement uses TRBV5-1 and TRBJ2-1; tentative D call: TRBD2 (6 bases). V lost 0 bases, J lost 1 base, and 8 bases lay in between. This CDR3 is 15 amino acids long. CDR1 and CDR2 (germline): SGHRS, YFSETQ. The CDR3 DNA reads as TGCGCCAGCAGCTTGGTTGGGGGGTCCTACAATGAGCAGTTCTTC. The encoded protein is CASSLVGGSYNEQFF.

This rearrangement joins TRBV7-2 to TRBJ2-4; TRBD2 agrees at 7 bases. With V trimmed by 3 bases and J by 0 bases, 5 bases remained unmatched. Germline CDR1 and CDR2: SGHTA and FQGNSA. CDR3 length: 16 amino acids. The CDR3 DNA is TGTGCCAGCAGCTTTTGGCGGGAGATAGCCAAAAACATTCAGTACTTC. Translating it yields CASSFWREIAKNIQYF.

The V call is TRBV27, the J call TRBJ2-6; the D gene is possibly TRBD1 (6 bases). CDR3 length equals 17 residues. The V gene's germline CDR1 is MNHEY and CDR2 SMNVEV (reference sequence). V was cut by 6 bases and J by 0 bases, with 15 bases left in between. The CDR3 spells CASRGEQGVSGANVLTF. The CDR3 DNA sequence: TGTGCCAGCAGGGGTGAACAGGGAGTCTCTGGGGCCAACGTCCTGACTTTC.

The rearrangement links TRBV7-9 to TRBJ2-4, with TRBD1 matching 12 bases. In germline, CDR1 is SEHNR, CDR2 FQNEAQ (reference sequence). Germline trimming cut 5 bases from V and 3 bases from J; bases unmatched to any gene: 5. This CDR3 is 16 amino acids long. The DNA of the CDR3 is TGTGCCAGCAGCCCCGGGACAGGGGGCGTCAAAAACATTCAGTACTTC. Amino acids: CASSPGTGGVKNIQYF.

The chain carries TRBV15 and TRBJ2-6; D is possibly TRBD1 (5 bases). Germline-derived CDR1 and CDR2 are LNHNV and YYDKDF (reference sequence). There are 16 residues in the CDR3. The germline V and J ends were trimmed by 4 bases and 3 bases, with 13 bases remaining between them. CDR3 sequence reads: CATSIFRVDGANVLTF. CDR3 bases: TGTGCCACCAGCATCTTCAGGGTGGATGGGGCCAACGTCCTGACTTTC. Full variable domain (outside the CDR3, taken from reference TRBV15 and TRBJ2-6): DAMVIQNPRYQVTQFGKPVTLSCSQTLNHNVMYWYQQKSSQAPKLLFHYYDKDFNNEADTPDNFQSRRPNTSFCFLDIRSPGLGDTAMYLCATSIFRVDGANVLTFGAGSRLTVL.

V and J are TRBV2 and TRBJ1-1; D is ambiguous. In germline, CDR1 is SNHLY, CDR2 FYNNEI. The CDR3 is made up of 11 amino acids. Trimming shortened V by 6 bases and J by 1 base, and 3 bases separated the two germline ends. The CDR3 is CASRANTEAFF. The CDR3, as DNA: TGTGCCAGCAGGGCGAACACTGAAGCTTTCTTT.

This clone occurred a few times. CDR3 sequence (DNA): TGCGCCAGCAGCCCTGGACAAACGAACACTGAAGCTTTCTTT. Its protein is CASSPGQTNTEAFF. V gene TRBV5-1 combines with J gene TRBJ1-1; possibly TRBD1 for D (5 bases). V lost 4 bases and J 1 base, leaving 11 bases between the germline ends. The CDR3 consists of 14 residues. Germline V lookup: CDR1 SGHRS, CDR2 YFSETQ.

This clone was recorded once. The chain joins TRBV28 to TRBJ1-3; D remains unclear. Germline values: CDR1 MDHEN, CDR2 SYDVKM. Trimming stripped 6 bases from V and 4 bases from J, with 13 bases between. This CDR3 is 14 amino acids long. The CDR3 DNA is TGTGCCAGCAGGCACTTACTACGGGGAAACACCATATATTTT. This encodes CASRHLLRGNTIYF. The whole variable domain, remainder taken from reference TRBV28 and TRBJ1-3, is DVKVTQSSRYLVKRTGEKVFLECVQDMDHENMFWYRQDPGLGLRLIYFSYDVKMKEKGDIPEGYSVSREKKERFSLILESASTNQTSMYLCASRHLLRGNTIYFGEGSWLTVV.

This clone has a handful of counts. The V and J genes are TRBV5-1 and TRBJ2-2; D gene ambiguous. Germline V lookup: CDR1 SGHRS, CDR2 YFSETQ. This CDR3 region has 15 residues. V was cut by 0 bases and J by 0 bases, with 6 bases left in between. CDR3 region: CASSLALTNTGELFF. In DNA, the CDR3 is TGCGCCAGCAGCTTGGCGTTAACGAACACCGGGGAGCTGTTTTTT. The full variable domain, in which reference TRBV5-1 and TRBJ2-2 provide the parts outside the CDR3, is KAGVTQTPRYLIKTRGQQVTLSCSPISGHRSVSWYQQTPGQGLQFLFEYFSETQRNKGNFPGRFSGRQFSNSRSEMNVSTLELGDSALYLCASSLALTNTGELFFGEGSRLTVL.

This chain joins TRBV6-5 and TRBJ2-1; the D is unclear. CDR1 is MNHEY and CDR2 is SVGAGI in the germline V gene. Trimming took 5 bases from V and 4 from J, leaving 12 bases between them. This CDR3 is built from 14 residues. CDR3 sequence: CASSRRARYNEQFF. The DNA of the CDR3 is TGTGCCAGCAGTCGCCGCGCACGTTACAATGAGCAGTTCTTC.

V gene TRBV18 combines with J gene TRBJ2-3; TRBD2 is a possible D gene (6 bases). From germline, CDR1 is KGHSH and CDR2 LQKENI. The V gene lost 0 bases and the J gene lost 2 bases, with 15 bases spanning the gap. The CDR3 consists of 17 residues. CDR3 DNA sequence: TGTGCCAGCTCACCACCGGGGAGGAACTTTTTCACAGATACGCAGTATTTT. The encoded protein is CASSPPGRNFFTDTQYF.

Of note for this clone: The identical CDR3 is also encoded by other nucleotide sequences in the sample. This rearrangement joins TRBV28 to TRBJ2-2, with 8 nucleotides matching TRBD1. J was trimmed by 1 base and V by 6 bases; bases with no gene match: 7. Germline V gene sequence: CDR1 MDHEN, CDR2 SYDVKM. The length of the CDR3 is 16 residues. The CDR3 region is CASSLTGTGNTGELFF. The CDR3 nucleotides are TGTGCCAGCAGCCTTACCGGGACAGGGAACACCGGGGAGCTGTTTTTT.

This clone was counted between two and nine times. The V gene is TRBV9, the J gene TRBJ2-7, with TRBD2 as a possible D gene (5 bases). Germline values: CDR1 SGDLS, CDR2 YYNGEE. The CDR3 sequence is 13 residues long. V gave up 0 bases and J gave up 3 bases, with 7 bases separating them. The CDR3 DNA follows: TGTGCCAGCAGCGTAGAGGAGGACTACGAGCAGTACTTC. Protein product: CASSVEEDYEQYF.

The V gene is TRBV5-4, the J gene TRBJ2-4; 8 positions agree with TRBD1. Germline trimming cut 0 bases from V and 1 base from J; bases unmatched to any gene: 3. The CDR3 totals 16 residues. Per germline, CDR1 SGHNT and CDR2 YYREEE (reference sequence). Here the CDR3 reads CASSLVRTGAKNIQYF. CDR3 DNA: TGTGCCAGCAGCTTGGTTAGGACAGGGGCCAAAAACATTCAGTACTTC.

CDR3 sequence: CASSPTRGSGANVLTF. As DNA, the CDR3 is TGTGCCAGCAGTCCGACCAGGGGCTCTGGGGCCAACGTCCTGACTTTC. V is TRBV28 and J is TRBJ2-6, with D possibly TRBD1 on 6 matching bases. Trimming took 5 bases from V and 0 from J, leaving 11 bases between them. Germline V gene lookup returns CDR1 MDHEN and CDR2 SYDVKM. The CDR3 has 16 amino acids.

J is TRBJ1-1 and V is TRBV6-1; TRBD1 matches 7 bases. There are 13 residues in the CDR3. Germline V lookup: CDR1 MNHNS, CDR2 SASEGT. After removal of 1 base from V and 4 bases from J, the junction contained 0 bases not matched to a gene. CDR3 sequence: CASSEEGATEAFF. The CDR3 region has the DNA TGTGCCAGCAGTGAAGAGGGGGCCACTGAAGCTTTCTTT.

The rearrangement uses TRBV5-6 and TRBJ2-5; TRBD2 might be the D (6 bases). The end of the DNA aligns better with TRBJ2-7, so the J call may be wrong. Germline loops: CDR1 SGHDT, CDR2 YYEEEE. The CDR3 contains 16 residues. The CDR3 sequence: CASSLAGSSGPYEQYF. The CDR3 nucleotides read TGTGCCAGCAGCTTGGCCGGGAGTTCGGGTCCCTACGAGCAGTACTTC.

V is TRBV12-5 and J is TRBJ2-1; 9 nucleotides line up with TRBD2. The CDR3 length is 15 residues. The J segment lost 4 bases and the V segment lost 7 bases, leaving 8 bases of the junction unmatched. CDR1 is LGHNT, CDR2 FRNRAP, per germline. The DNA of the CDR3 is TGTGCTAGTGCCGTTGGTAGCGGGAGATACAATGAGCAGTTCTTC. Protein sequence: CASAVGSGRYNEQFF.

The chain joins TRBV19 to TRBJ2-2; D may be TRBD2 (5 bases). Germline V gives CDR1 LNHDA, CDR2 SQIVND (reference sequence). The CDR3 contains 15 residues. Trimming removed 3 bases at V and 1 base at J, with 9 bases between. DNA of the CDR3: TGTGCCAGTAGTATGGCGACTATGAACACCGGGGAGCTGTTTTTT. It specifies CASSMATMNTGELFF.

The chain combines TRBV7-6 with TRBJ1-3, with D unclear. CDR1 is SGHVS, CDR2 FNYEAQ, per germline. The ends were cut back, 3 bases at V and 1 base at J, with 7 bases in the middle. CDR3 length: 14 amino acids. For the CDR3, the DNA is TGTGCCAGCAGCTTTTATGAGTCTGGAAACACCATATATTTT. Its protein product is CASSFYESGNTIYF.

The chain combines TRBV27 with TRBJ2-2, with 9 bases that match TRBD1. Trimming cost V 8 bases and J 5 bases; bases outside gene matches: 6. CDR3 length: 14 residues. Germline V gene lookup returns CDR1 MNHEY and CDR2 SMNVEV (reference sequence). In nucleotides, the CDR3 is TGTGCCAGCGGACAGGGGAGATGGACCGGGGAGCTGTTTTTT. Amino acids: CASGQGRWTGELFF.

V and J are TRBV18 and TRBJ2-7; weak D call: TRBD1 (5 bases). V lost 3 bases and J lost 4, with 16 bases in between. Looked up from germline, CDR1 is KGHSH and CDR2 is LQKENI. The CDR3 totals 15 residues. The CDR3 DNA reads TGTGCCAGCTCACCTCGCCCCGTGGGGCTGTACGAGCAGTACTTC. It is translated as CASSPRPVGLYEQYF. Together with reference TRBV18 and TRBJ2-7, the CDR3 gives the full variable domain: NAGVMQNPRHLVRRRGQEARLRCSPMKGHSHVYWYRQLPEEGLKFMVYLQKENIIDESGMPKERFSAEFPKEGPSILRIQQVVRGDSAAYFCASSPRPVGLYEQYFGPGTRLTVT.